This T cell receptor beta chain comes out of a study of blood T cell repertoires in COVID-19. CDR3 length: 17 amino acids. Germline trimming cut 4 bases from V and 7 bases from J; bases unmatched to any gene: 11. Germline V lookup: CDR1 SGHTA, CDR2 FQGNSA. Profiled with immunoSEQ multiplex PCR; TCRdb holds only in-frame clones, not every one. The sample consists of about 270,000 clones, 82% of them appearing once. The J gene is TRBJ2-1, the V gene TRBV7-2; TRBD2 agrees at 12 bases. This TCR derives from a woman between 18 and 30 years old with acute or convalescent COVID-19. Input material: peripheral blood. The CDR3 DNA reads TGTGCCAGCAGCTACTCGACTAGCGGGAGAGGGTGGAATGAGCAGTTCTTC. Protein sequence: CASSYSTSGRGWNEQFF.